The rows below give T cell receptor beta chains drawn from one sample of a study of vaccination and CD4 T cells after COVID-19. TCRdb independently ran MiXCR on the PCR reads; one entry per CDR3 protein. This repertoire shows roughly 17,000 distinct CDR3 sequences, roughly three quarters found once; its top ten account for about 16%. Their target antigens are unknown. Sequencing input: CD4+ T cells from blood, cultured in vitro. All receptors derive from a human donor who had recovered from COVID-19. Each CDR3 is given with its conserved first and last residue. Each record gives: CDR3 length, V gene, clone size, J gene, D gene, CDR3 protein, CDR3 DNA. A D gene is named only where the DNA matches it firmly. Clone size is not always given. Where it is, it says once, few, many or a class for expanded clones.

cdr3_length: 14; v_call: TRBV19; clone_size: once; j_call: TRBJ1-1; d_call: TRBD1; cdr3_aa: CASSLQGVGTEAFF; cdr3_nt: TGTGCCAGTAGTCTACAGGGGGTAGGCACTGAAGCTTTCTTT
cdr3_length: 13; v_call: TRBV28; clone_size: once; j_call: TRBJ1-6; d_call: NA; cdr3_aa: CASSPQQGLSLHF; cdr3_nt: TGTGCCAGCAGTCCCCAACAGGGCTTGTCCCTCCACTTT
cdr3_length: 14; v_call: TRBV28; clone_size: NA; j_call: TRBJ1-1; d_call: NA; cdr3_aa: CASSRRTVNTEAFF; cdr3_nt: TGTGCCAGCAGCCGTCGGACAGTGAACACTGAAGCTTTCTTT
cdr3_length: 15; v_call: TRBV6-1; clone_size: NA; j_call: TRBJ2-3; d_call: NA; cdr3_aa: CASSTGTLDTDTQYF; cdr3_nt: TGTGCCAGCAGTACAGGGACTTTAGACACAGATACGCAGTATTTT
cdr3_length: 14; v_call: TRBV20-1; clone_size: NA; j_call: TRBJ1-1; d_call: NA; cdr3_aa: CSARPGSLNTEAFF; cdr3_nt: TGCAGTGCTAGGCCGGGCAGTCTGAACACTGAAGCTTTCTTT
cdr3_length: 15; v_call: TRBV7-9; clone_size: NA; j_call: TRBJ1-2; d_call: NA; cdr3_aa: CASSLVGRGHYGYTF; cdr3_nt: TGTGCCAGCAGCTTAGTGGGCAGGGGCCACTATGGCTACACCTTC
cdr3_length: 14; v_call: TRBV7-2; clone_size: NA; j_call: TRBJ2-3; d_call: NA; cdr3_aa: CASSLSPSTDTQYF; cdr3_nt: TGTGCCAGCAGCTTAAGCCCCTCCACAGATACGCAGTATTTT
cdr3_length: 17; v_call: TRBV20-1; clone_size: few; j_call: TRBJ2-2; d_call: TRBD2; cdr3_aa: CSAAAVAGGLSTGELFF; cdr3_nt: TGCAGTGCGGCTGCCGTAGCGGGAGGCCTGAGTACCGGGGAGCTGTTTTTT
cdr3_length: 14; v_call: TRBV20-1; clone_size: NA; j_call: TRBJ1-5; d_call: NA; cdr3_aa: CSARVYGDNQPQHF; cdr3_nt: TGCAGTGCTAGAGTGTATGGAGATAATCAGCCCCAGCATTTT
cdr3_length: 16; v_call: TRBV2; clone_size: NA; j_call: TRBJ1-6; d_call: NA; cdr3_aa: CASTSQGAQANSPLHF; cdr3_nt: TGTGCCAGCACCTCACAAGGGGCACAAGCTAATTCACCCCTCCACTTT
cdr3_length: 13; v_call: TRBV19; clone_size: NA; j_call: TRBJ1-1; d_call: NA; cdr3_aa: CASSIQGNTEAFF; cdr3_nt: TGTGCCAGTAGTATCCAAGGGAACACTGAAGCTTTCTTT
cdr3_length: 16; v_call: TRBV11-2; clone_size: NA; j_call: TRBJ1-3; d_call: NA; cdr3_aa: CASSNTKGSSGNTIYF; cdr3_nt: TGTGCCAGCAGCAACACTAAGGGCAGCTCTGGAAACACCATATATTTT
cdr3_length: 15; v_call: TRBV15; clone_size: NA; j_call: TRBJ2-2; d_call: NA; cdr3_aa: CATSRGQTNTGELFF; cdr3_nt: TGTGCCACCAGCAGGGGGCAGACGAACACCGGGGAGCTGTTTTTT
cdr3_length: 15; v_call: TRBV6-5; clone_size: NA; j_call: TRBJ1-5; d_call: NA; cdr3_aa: CASSYLRESNQPQHF; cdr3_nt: TGTGCCAGCAGTTACCTCAGGGAAAGCAATCAGCCCCAGCATTTT
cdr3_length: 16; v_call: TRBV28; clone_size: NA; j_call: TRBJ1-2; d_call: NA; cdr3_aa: CASVNRDTSGFRGYTF; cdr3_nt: TGTGCCAGCGTCAACCGGGACACCTCTGGATTCCGTGGCTACACCTTC
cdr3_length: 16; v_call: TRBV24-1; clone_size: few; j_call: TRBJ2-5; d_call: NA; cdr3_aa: CATSDRKPAEGETQYF; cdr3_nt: TGTGCCACCAGTGATAGGAAACCCGCAGAAGGGGAGACCCAGTACTTC
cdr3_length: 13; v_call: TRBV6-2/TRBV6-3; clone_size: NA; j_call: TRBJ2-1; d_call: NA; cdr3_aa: CASSYSSLDEQFF; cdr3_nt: TGTGCCAGCAGTTACTCTTCGTTGGATGAGCAGTTCTTC
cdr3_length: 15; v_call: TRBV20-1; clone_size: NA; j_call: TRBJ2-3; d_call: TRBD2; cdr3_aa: CSAYSGTSMTDTQYF; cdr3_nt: TGCAGTGCTTATTCCGGGACTAGCATGACAGATACGCAGTATTTT
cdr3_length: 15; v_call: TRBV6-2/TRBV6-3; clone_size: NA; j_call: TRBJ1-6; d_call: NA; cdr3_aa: CASRPESPYNSPLHF; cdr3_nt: TGTGCCAGCAGACCTGAAAGCCCCTATAATTCACCCCTCCACTTT
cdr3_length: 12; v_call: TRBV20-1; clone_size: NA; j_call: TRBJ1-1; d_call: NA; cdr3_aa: CSVIERNTEAFF; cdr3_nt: TGCAGTGTTATTGAGAGGAACACTGAAGCTTTCTTT
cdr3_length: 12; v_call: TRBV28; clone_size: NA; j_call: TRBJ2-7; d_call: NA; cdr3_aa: CASSFVRFEQYF; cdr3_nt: TGTGCCAGCAGTTTCGTCAGGTTCGAGCAGTACTTC
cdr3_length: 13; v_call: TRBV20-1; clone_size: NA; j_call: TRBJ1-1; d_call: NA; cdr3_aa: CSASGVRATEAFF; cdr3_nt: TGCAGTGCTAGTGGGGTCCGGGCCACTGAAGCTTTCTTT
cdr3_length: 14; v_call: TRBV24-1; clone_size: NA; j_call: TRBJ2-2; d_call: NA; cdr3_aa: CATSVGVYGGELFF; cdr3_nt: TGTGCCACCAGTGTGGGCGTTTACGGCGGGGAGCTGTTTTTT
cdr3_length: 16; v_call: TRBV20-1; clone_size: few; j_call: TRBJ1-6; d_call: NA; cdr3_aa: CSARAGENPNNSPLHF; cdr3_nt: TGCAGTGCTAGAGCTGGGGAGAATCCCAATAATTCACCCCTCCACTTT
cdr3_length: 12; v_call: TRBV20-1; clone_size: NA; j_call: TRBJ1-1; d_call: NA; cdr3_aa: CSARGGWTEAFF; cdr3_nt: TGCAGTGCCCGAGGGGGATGGACTGAAGCTTTCTTT
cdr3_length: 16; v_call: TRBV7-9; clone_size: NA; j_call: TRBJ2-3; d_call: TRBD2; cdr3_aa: CASSSLAGVPTDTQYF; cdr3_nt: TGTGCCAGCAGCTCACTAGCGGGAGTCCCCACAGATACGCAGTATTTT
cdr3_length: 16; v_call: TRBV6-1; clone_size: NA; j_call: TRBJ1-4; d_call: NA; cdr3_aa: CASSGSPPGTNEKLFF; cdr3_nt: TGTGCCAGCAGTGGCTCGCCCCCGGGAACGAATGAAAAACTGTTTTTT
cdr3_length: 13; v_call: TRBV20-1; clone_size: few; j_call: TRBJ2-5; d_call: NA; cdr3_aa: CSAREAGRETQYF; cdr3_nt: TGCAGTGCTAGAGAAGCGGGCCGGGAGACCCAGTACTTC
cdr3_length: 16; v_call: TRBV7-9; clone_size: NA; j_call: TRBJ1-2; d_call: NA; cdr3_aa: CASSPDTDSHQHGYTF; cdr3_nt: TGTGCCAGCAGTCCCGACACTGACAGCCACCAACATGGCTACACCTTC
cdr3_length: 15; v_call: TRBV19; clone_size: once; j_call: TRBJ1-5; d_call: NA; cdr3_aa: CASSISARNNQPQHF; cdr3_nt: TGTGCCAGTAGTATTTCTGCCCGAAATAATCAGCCCCAGCATTTT
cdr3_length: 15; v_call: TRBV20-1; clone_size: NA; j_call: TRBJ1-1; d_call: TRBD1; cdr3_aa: CSAKTMTGGDTEAFF; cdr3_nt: TGCAGTGCTAAAACGATGACAGGGGGGGACACTGAAGCTTTCTTT
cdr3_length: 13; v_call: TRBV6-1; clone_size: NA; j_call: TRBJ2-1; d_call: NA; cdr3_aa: CASSEAFSNEQFF; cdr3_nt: TGTGCCAGCAGTGAAGCGTTCAGCAATGAGCAGTTCTTC
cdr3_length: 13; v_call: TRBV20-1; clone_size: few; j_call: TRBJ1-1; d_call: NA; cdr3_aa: CSASVVLETEAFF; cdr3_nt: TGCAGTGCTAGCGTTGTGTTGGAAACAGAAGCTTTCTTT
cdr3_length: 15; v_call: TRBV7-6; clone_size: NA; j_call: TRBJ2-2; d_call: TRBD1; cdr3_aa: CASSLTGGLSGELFF; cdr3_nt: TGTGCCAGCAGCTTGACAGGGGGCCTTAGCGGGGAGCTGTTTTTT
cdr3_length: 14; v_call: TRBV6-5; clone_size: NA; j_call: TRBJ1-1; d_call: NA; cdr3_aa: CASSYSTRYTEAFF; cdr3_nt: TGTGCCAGCAGTTACTCGACCAGATACACTGAAGCTTTCTTT
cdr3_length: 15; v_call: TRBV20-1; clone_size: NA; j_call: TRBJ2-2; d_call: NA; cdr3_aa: CSARRDASNTGELFF; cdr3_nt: TGCAGTGCTAGAAGGGACGCCTCGAACACCGGGGAGCTGTTTTTT
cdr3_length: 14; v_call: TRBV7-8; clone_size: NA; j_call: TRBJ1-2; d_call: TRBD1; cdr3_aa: CASSLYGQGYGYTF; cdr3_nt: TGTGCCAGCAGCCTATACGGACAGGGCTATGGCTACACCTTC
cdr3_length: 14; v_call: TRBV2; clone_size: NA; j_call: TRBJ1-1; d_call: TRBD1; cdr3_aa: CASNGQGGNTEAFF; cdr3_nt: TGTGCCAGCAATGGACAGGGTGGGAACACTGAAGCTTTCTTT
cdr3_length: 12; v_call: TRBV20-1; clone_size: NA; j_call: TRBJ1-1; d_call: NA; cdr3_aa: CSAEGWGTEAFF; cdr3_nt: TGCAGTGCTGAAGGGTGGGGCACTGAAGCTTTCTTT
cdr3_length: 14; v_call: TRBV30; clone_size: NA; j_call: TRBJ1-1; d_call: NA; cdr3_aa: CAWSSTVEGTEAFF; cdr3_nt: TGTGCCTGGAGTTCGACAGTCGAGGGCACTGAAGCTTTCTTT
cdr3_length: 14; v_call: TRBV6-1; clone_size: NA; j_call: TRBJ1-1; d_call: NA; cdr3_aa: CAIWGKWPNTEAFF; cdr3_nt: TGTGCCATATGGGGTAAATGGCCGAACACTGAAGCTTTCTTT
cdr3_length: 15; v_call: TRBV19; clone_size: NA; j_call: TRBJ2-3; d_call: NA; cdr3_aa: CASSLYPSGTDTQYF; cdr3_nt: TGTGCCAGTAGTCTTTACCCCAGCGGCACAGATACGCAGTATTTT
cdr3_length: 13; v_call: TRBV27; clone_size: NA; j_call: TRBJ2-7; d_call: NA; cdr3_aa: CASSSRTPSEQYF; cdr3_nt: TGTGCCAGCAGTTCAAGGACACCCTCCGAGCAGTACTTC
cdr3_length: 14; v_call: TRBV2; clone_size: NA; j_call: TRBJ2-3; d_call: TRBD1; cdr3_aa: CASSRDRGTDTQYF; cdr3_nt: TGTGCCAGCAGCCGGGACAGGGGAACAGATACGCAGTATTTT
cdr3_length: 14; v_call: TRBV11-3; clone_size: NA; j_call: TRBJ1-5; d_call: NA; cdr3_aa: CATQRSYSNQPQHF; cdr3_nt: TGTGCCACCCAGAGGTCTTATAGCAATCAGCCCCAGCATTTT
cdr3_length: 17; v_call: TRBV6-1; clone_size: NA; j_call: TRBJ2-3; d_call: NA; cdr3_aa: CASSETWRAHITDTQYF; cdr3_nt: TGTGCCAGCAGTGAAACGTGGAGGGCCCATATCACAGATACGCAGTATTTT